Listed below are T cell receptor beta chains from one sample, sequenced in a study of beta chain features in type 1 diabetes. Sequencing used immunoSEQ multiplex PCR; TCRdb keeps in-frame clones, though not all of them. The sample lists about 650,000 clones; 9.5% to 15% were seen once. The sample consisted of naive CD4+ T cells from blood. The receptors were sampled from a man aged 30-40 years with type 1 diabetes. Each CDR3 is given with its conserved first and last residue. Each record gives: D gene, clone size, V gene, J gene, CDR3 protein, CDR3 DNA. A D gene is named only where the DNA matches it firmly. Size is omitted from some rows. Given values are once, few, many or a class for expanded clones.

TRBD1	few	TRBV19	TRBJ2-4	CASSTGQGNIQYF	TGTGCCAGTAGTACGGGACAGGGAAACATTCAGTACTTC
TRBD1	few	TRBV2	TRBJ1-5	CASSQGQGQPQHF	TGTGCCAGCAGCCAGGGACAGGGGCAGCCCCAGCATTTT
NA	few	TRBV5-4	TRBJ2-1	CASSPDSYNEQFF	TGTGCCAGCAGCCCGGACAGCTACAATGAGCAGTTCTTC
TRBD1	few	TRBV29-1	TRBJ1-2	CSVEGRQGGGYTF	TGCAGCGTTGAAGGTCGACAGGGAGGTGGCTACACCTTC
NA	few	TRBV10-3	TRBJ2-5	CAISESEETQYF	TGTGCCATCAGTGAGTCGGAAGAGACCCAGTACTTC
NA	few	TRBV7-9	TRBJ2-7	CASSFTGAGSYEQYF	TGTGCCAGCAGTTTTACAGGGGCGGGGTCCTACGAGCAGTACTTC
NA	few	TRBV7-9	TRBJ2-1	CASSFGWGDEQFF	TGTGCCAGCAGCTTTGGTTGGGGCGATGAGCAGTTCTTC
NA	NA	TRBV7-2	TRBJ1-2	CASTEGNYGYTF	TGTGCCAGCACAGAAGGAAACTATGGCTACACCTTC
NA	few	TRBV6-5	TRBJ2-2	CASSSGGRGRLFF	TGTGCCAGCAGTTCCGGTGGTCGGGGACGGCTGTTTTTT
NA	NA	TRBV6-5	TRBJ1-2	CASSYSGDYANYGYTF	TGTGCCAGCAGTTACTCGGGGGATTATGCGAACTATGGCTACACCTTC
NA	few	TRBV29-1	TRBJ2-2	CSVEASDPHTGELFF	TGCAGCGTTGAAGCCTCGGACCCCCACACCGGGGAGCTGTTTTTT
TRBD1	few	TRBV27	TRBJ2-2	CASQWTGNTGELFF	TGTGCCAGCCAGTGGACAGGGAACACCGGGGAGCTGTTTTTT
NA	few	TRBV15	TRBJ1-1	CAFRRLGGPNTEAFF	TGTGCCTTCCGCCGGCTCGGGGGACCTAACACTGAAGCTTTCTTT
NA	few	TRBV7-2	TRBJ2-7	CASSLDFQGYEQYF	TGTGCCAGCAGCTTAGATTTCCAGGGGTACGAGCAGTACTTC
NA	NA	TRBV30	TRBJ2-2	CAWSVNRADGELFF	TGTGCCTGGAGTGTAAACAGGGCGGACGGGGAGCTGTTTTTT
NA	few	TRBV25-1	TRBJ1-6	CASSERYLNSPLHF	TGTGCCAGCAGTGAGCGATACCTAAATTCACCCCTCCACTTT
NA	NA	TRBV19	TRBJ1-5	CASMGGGGNQPQHF	TGTGCCAGTATGGGGGGAGGGGGCAATCAGCCCCAGCATTTT
NA	few	TRBV6-6	TRBJ2-5	CASRGFAETQYF	TGTGCCAGCAGAGGGTTTGCGGAGACCCAGTACTTC
TRBD1	few	TRBV28	TRBJ1-4	CASSSGDRRNEKLFF	TGTGCCAGCAGCTCGGGGGACAGGAGGAATGAAAAACTGTTTTTT
TRBD1	few	TRBV5-6	TRBJ2-7	CASSVLRDRGGHEQYF	TGTGCCAGCAGCGTACTCCGGGACAGGGGCGGTCACGAGCAGTACTTC
NA	few	TRBV7-6	TRBJ2-5	CASSKRGETQYF	TGTGCCAGCAGCAAACGAGGGGAGACCCAGTACTTC
NA	NA	TRBV4-1	TRBJ1-1	CASSQAGVMNTEAFF	TGCGCCAGCAGCCAGGCCGGCGTAATGAACACTGAAGCTTTCTTT